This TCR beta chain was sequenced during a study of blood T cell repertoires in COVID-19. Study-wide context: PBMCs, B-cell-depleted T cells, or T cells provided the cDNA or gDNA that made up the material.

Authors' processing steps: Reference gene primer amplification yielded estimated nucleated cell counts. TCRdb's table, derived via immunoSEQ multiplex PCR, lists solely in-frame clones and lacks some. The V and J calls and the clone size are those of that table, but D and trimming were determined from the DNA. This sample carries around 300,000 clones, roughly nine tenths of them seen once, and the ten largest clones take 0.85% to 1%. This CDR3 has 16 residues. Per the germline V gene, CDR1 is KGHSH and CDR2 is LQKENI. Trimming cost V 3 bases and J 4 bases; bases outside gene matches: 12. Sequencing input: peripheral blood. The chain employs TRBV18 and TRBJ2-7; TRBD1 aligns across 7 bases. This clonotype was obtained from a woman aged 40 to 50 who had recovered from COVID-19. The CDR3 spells CASSPAGTDFIYEQYF. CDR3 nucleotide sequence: TGTGCCAGCTCACCGGCCGGGACAGACTTTATTTACGAGCAGTACTTC.